The T cell receptor (beta chain) under discussion was sequenced for a study of blood T cell repertoires in COVID-19. Study summary: The origin of the acute and convalescent COVID-19 samples was the United States, Italy and Spain. T cells, B-cell-depleted T cells, or PBMCs provided the cDNA or gDNA that served as material.

V lost 5 bases and J lost 2; bases outside the gene matches: 8. The V gene's germline CDR1 is LNHDA and CDR2 SQIVND (reference sequence). The CDR3 contains 15 residues. In the authors' workflow: Counts of nucleated cells, estimated from reference gene primer amplification, were obtained. Profiled with immunoSEQ multiplex PCR; TCRdb holds only in-frame clones, not every one. V, J and clone size are those of that table, while D and trimming were read from the DNA. The sample shows some 200,000 clones, 85% to 90% of them seen only once. The source material was peripheral blood. This receptor was identified in a woman over 75 in a cohort sampled during active or convalescent COVID-19. This sequence joins TRBV19 and TRBJ1-1; 7 nucleotides line up with TRBD1. The CDR3 nucleotides are TGTGCCAGTAGTTCAATGACAGGGTCAAACACTGAAGCTTTCTTT. This encodes CASSSMTGSNTEAFF.